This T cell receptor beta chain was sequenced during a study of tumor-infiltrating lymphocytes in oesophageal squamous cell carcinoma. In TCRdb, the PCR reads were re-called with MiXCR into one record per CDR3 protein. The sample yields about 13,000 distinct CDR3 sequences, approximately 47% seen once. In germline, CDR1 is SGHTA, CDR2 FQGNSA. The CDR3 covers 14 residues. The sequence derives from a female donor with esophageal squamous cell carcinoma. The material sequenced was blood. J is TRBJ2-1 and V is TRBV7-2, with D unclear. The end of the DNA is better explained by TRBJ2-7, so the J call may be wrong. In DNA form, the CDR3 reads TGTGCCAGCAGCCCCATGGAAGGGCTGAACGAGCAGTACTTC. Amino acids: CASSPMEGLNEQYF.